This T cell receptor (beta chain) was profiled in a study of T cells after yellow fever vaccination. The table lists this clonotype with many counts. The antigen is unknown. Study-wide findings and caveats: Overlap between CD4 and CD8 compartments was detected for a small share of clonotypes. After the booster, roughly 96% of CD4 and around nine tenths of CD8 primary-response clones were re-detected. High-abundance clonotypes from the bulk population could contaminate FACS-sorted repertoires.

Template switching by 5'RACE produced TCR cDNA, adding a universal primer site and UMIs. TCRdb redid the calling of the 5' RACE reads with MiXCR, one entry per CDR3 protein. The data hold a few hundred thousand distinct CDR3 sequences, with around 3.5% observed a single time. This CDR3 has 12 residues. The V gene's germline CDR1 is DFQATT and CDR2 SNEGSKA (reference sequence). The V and J ends lost 3 bases and 11 bases, in that order; junction bases with no gene match: 10. The chain couples TRBV20-1 to TRBJ2-7, with 7 bases fitting TRBD1. Sample: PBMCs, taken 15 days after the yellow fever booster vaccination. This receptor was identified in a man between 18 and 35 years old who received the YFV17D yellow fever vaccine. CDR3 DNA sequence: TGCAGTGCTAGGGAACAGGGGCTAGTGGAGTACTTC. Translation gives CSAREQGLVEYF.